This TCR beta chain was sequenced in a study of PD-1 blockade in mismatch repair-deficient tumors. This clone turned up a few times. This CDR3 region has 15 residues. With V trimmed by 0 bases and J by 4 bases, 6 bases remained unmatched. Germline V gives CDR1 SGDLS, CDR2 YYNGEE. Sequencing was performed with immunoSEQ multiplex PCR; in TCRdb, only in-frame clones are kept and a portion is missing. The sample shows about 100,000 clones, about 79% of them seen only once. The V gene is TRBV9, the J gene TRBJ2-7; 8 bases align to TRBD1. Sequenced here: peripheral blood, sampled about eight months after starting pembrolizumab. The receptor comes from an adult with mismatch repair-deficient cancer. The CDR3 coding sequence is TGTGCCAGCAGCGTAGGCCAGGGGGCGCAGTACGAGCAGTACTTC. As protein: CASSVGQGAQYEQYF.